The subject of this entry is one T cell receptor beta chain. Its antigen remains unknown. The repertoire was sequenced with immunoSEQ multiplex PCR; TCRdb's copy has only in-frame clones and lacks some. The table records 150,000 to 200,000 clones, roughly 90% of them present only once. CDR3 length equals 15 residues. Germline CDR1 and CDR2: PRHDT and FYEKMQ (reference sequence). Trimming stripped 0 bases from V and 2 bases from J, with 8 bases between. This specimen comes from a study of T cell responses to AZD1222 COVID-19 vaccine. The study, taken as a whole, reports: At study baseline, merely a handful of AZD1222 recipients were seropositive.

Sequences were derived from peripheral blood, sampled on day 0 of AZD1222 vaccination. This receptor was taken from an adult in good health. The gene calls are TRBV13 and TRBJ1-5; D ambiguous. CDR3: CASSLGRRGNQPQHF. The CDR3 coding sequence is TGTGCCAGCAGCTTAGGCCGACGGGGCAATCAGCCCCAGCATTTT. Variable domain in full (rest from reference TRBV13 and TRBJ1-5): AAGVIQSPRHLIKEKRETATLKCYPIPRHDTVYWYQQGPGQDPQFLISFYEKMQSDKGSIPDRFSAQQFSDYHSELNMSSLELGDSALYFCASSLGRRGNQPQHFGDGTRLSIL.